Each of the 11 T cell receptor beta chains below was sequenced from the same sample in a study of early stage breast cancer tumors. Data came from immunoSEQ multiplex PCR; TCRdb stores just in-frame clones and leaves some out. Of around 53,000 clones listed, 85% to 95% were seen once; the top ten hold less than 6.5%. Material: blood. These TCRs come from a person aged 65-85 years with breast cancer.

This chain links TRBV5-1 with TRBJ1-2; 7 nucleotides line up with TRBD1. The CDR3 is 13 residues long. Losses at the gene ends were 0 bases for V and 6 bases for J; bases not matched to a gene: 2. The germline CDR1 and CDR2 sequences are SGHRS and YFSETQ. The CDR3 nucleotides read TGCGCCAGCAGCTTGGGACAGGGAAATGGCTACACCTTC. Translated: CASSLGQGNGYTF.

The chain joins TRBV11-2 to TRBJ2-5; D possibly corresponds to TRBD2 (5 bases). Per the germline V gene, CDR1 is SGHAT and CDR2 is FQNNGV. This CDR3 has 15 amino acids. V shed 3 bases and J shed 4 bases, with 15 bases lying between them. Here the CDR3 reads CASSFGGSWRETQYF. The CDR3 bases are TGTGCCAGCAGCTTTGGTGGGAGTTGGCGAGAGACCCAGTACTTC.

CDR3 in DNA: TGTGCCAGCAGCTTGATGGGGAGCTCCTACGAGCAGTACTTC. Its protein is CASSLMGSSYEQYF. This chain connects TRBV5-6 to TRBJ2-7, with D maybe TRBD2 (5 bases). CDR3 length equals 14 residues. The V and J ends lost 1 base and 0 bases respectively, with 8 bases between them. Germline loops: CDR1 SGHDT, CDR2 YYEEEE.

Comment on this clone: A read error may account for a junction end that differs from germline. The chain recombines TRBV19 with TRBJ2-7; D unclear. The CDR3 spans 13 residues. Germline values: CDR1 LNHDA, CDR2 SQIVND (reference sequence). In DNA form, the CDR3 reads TGTGCCAGTAGTCTAGACGGTTCCTACGAGCAGTACTTC. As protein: CASSLDGSYEQYF.

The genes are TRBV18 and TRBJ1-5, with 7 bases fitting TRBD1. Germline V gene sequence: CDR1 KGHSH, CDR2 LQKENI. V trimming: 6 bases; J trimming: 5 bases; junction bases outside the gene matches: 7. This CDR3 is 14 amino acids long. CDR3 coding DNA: TGTGCCAGCTCTCGCAACGGACAGGATCAGCCCCAGCATTTT. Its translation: CASSRNGQDQPQHF.

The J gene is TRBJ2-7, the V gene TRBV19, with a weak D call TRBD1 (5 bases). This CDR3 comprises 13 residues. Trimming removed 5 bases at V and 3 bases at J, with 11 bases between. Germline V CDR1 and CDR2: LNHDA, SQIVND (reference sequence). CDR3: CASSPHDSYEQYF. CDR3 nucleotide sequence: TGTGCCAGTAGTCCACACGACAGCTACGAGCAGTACTTC.

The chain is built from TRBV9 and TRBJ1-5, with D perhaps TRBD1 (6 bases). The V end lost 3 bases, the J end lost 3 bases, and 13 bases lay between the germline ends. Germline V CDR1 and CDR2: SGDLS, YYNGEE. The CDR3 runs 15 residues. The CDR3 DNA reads TGTGCCAGCAGCGCGCTGTCAGGGGACAATCAGCCCCAGCATTTT. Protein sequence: CASSALSGDNQPQHF.

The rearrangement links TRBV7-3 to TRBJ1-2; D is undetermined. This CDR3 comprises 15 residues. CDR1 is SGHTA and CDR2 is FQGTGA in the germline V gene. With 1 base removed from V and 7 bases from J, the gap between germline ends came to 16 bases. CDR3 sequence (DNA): TGTGCCAGCAGCTTAAAATCAAGCGAGATGAGTGGCTACACCTTC. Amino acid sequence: CASSLKSSEMSGYTF.

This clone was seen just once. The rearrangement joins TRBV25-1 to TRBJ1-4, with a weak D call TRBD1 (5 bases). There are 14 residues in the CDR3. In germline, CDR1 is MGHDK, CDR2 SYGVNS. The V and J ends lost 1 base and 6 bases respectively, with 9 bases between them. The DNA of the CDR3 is TGTGCCAGCAGTGAATGGGGGGATGATGAAAAACTGTTTTTT. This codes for CASSEWGDDEKLFF. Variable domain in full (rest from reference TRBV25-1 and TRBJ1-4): EADIYQTPRYLVIGTGKKITLECSQTMGHDKMYWYQQDPGMELHLIHYSYGVNSTEKGDLSSESTVSRIRTEHFPLTLESARPSHTSQYLCASSEWGDDEKLFFGSGTQLSVL.

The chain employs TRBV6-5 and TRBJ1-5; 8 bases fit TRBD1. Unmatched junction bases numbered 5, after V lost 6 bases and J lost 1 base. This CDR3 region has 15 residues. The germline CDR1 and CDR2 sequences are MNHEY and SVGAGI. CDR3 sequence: CASRSDRGSNQPQHF. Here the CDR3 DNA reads TGTGCCAGCAGGTCCGACAGGGGAAGCAATCAGCCCCAGCATTTT.

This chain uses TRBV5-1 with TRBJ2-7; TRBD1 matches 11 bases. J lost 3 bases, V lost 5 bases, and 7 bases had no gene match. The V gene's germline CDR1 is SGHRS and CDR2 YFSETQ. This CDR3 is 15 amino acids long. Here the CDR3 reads CASSPGQGAFYEQYF. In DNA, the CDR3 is TGCGCCAGCAGTCCTGGACAGGGGGCGTTCTACGAGCAGTACTTC.